This T cell receptor (beta chain) was sequenced during a study of identical twins. General study points: Abundant beta clonotypes from cord blood bore fewer insertions; memory repertoires lacked this pattern. Beta out-of-frame sequences showed weaker excess sharing between twins.

About this clonotype itself: Its antigen is undetermined.

TCRdb used MiXCR to reprocess the 5' RACE reads, holding one entry per CDR3 protein. This table holds 1.5 million to 2 million distinct CDR3 sequences, around a third found once. Healthy Caucasians, and only they, were the donors. The sequenced sample consisted of cord blood. This receptor was taken from a newborn girl in good health.

CDR3 residues: CASSFEGPNTGELFF. CDR3 nucleotides: TGTGCCAGCAGTTTCGAGGGCCCGAACACCGGGGAGCTGTTTTTT. The V and J genes are TRBV12-3 or TRBV12-4 and TRBJ2-2; TRBD2 is a possible D gene (5 bases). V shed 3 bases and J shed 0 bases, with 8 bases lying between them. This CDR3 is built from 15 residues.